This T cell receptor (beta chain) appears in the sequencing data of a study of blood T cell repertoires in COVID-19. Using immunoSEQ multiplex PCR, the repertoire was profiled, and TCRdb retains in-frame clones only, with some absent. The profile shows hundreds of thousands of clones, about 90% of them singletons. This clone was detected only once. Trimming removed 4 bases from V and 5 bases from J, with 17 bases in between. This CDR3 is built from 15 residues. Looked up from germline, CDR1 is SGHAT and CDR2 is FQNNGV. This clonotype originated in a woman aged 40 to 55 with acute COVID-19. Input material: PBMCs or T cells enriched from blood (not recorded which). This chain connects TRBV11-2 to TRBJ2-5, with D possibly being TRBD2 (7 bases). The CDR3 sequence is CASSSKGEGRETQYF. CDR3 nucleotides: TGTGCCAGCAGCTCAAAGGGGGAGGGCCGGGAGACCCAGTACTTC.